The T cell receptor beta chain under discussion was sequenced for a study of shared clonotypes between healthy human individuals. A remark on this clone: Antigen unknown.

Measured with immunoSEQ multiplex PCR; TCRdb has only the in-frame clones, and not every one. The sample consists of about 110,000 clones, around 68% of them appearing once. Study results and limitations: Relative to memory subsets, naive subsets generally showed larger estimated richness. Of the naive CD4 clonotypes, approximately 5% were shared across a few donors.

The V and J ends lost 6 bases and 3 bases, in that order; junction bases with no gene match: 9. The CDR3 is 15 amino acids. Germline assignment: CDR1 SNHLY and CDR2 FYNNEI. This sequence was found in a woman in her thirties in good health. The source material was memory CD8+ T cells sorted from blood. Subset of the sample: CD45RO+ cells pooled with CCR7-negative TemRA cells. The chain joins TRBV2 to TRBJ2-7; 9 positions match TRBD1. CDR3 nucleotide sequence: TGTGCCAGCAGCAACCCCGGGACAGGGCACTACGAGCAGTACTTC. Protein product: CASSNPGTGHYEQYF. Drawing the rest from reference TRBV2 and TRBJ2-7, the complete variable domain is EPEVTQTPSHQVTQMGQEVILRCVPISNHLYFYWYRQILGQKVEFLVSFYNNEISEKSEIFDDQFSVERPDGSNFTLKIRSTKLEDSAMYFCASSNPGTGHYEQYFGPGTRLTVT.